The rows below give T cell receptor beta chains drawn from one sample of a study of CD8+ T cells in alopecia areata. Sequencing was performed with immunoSEQ multiplex PCR; in TCRdb, only in-frame clones are kept and a portion is missing. The sample contains 90,000 to 150,000 clones, more than 45% of which appear only once. This specimen consisted of CD4+ T cells sorted from blood, obtained at week 4, from a patient treated with tofacitinib. The source is a human donor with alopecia areata. CDR3s include the opening cysteine and the closing phenylalanine or tryptophan. Fields, in order: V gene, D gene, clone size, J gene, CDR3 DNA, CDR3 protein. A D gene is named only where the DNA matches it firmly. Rows give clone size only sometimes, using once, few, many, or a class for an expanded clone.

TRBV18	NA	few	TRBJ1-1	TGTGCCAGCTCCCAGACAGCCCAGACAGAAGCTTTCTTT	CASSQTAQTEAFF
TRBV30	NA	NA	TRBJ2-3	TGTGCCTGGAGTGTAAGGACCACACACTATTATACGCAGTATTTT	CAWSVRTTHYYTQYF
TRBV27	TRBD1	NA	TRBJ2-1	TGTGCCAGCAGTTCGGGACAGGGGCGGGGTGAGCAGTTCTTC	CASSSGQGRGEQFF
TRBV29-1	NA	NA	TRBJ1-2	TGCAGCGTTGGCTTCCCAGAGAACTATGGCTACACCTTC	CSVGFPENYGYTF
TRBV4-1	NA	NA	TRBJ2-5	TGCGCCAGCAGCCAAGTCGGTAGCTACGGGACCCAGTACTTC	CASSQVGSYGTQYF
TRBV2	TRBD1	NA	TRBJ1-2	TGTGCCAGCAGAACCGGGACAGGGGACTATGGCTACACCTTC	CASRTGTGDYGYTF
TRBV5-6	TRBD2	NA	TRBJ2-3	TGTGCCAGCAGCTTGATTAAGATCAGCGGGAGGGCAGATACGCAGTATTTT	CASSLIKISGRADTQYF
TRBV10-2	TRBD2	few	TRBJ2-7	TGCGCCAGCTCCTCGTCGGGAATTAGCGGGAGAAGTGGGGAGCAGTACTTC	CASSSSGISGRSGEQYF
TRBV28	NA	NA	TRBJ2-4	TGTGCCAGCAGCCTCATGGGACGCGACATTCAGTACTTC	CASSLMGRDIQYF
TRBV29-1	NA	NA	TRBJ1-1	TGCAGCGTTGATTTCCAGGTAGCTTTCTTT	CSVDFQVAFF
TRBV29-1	NA	NA	TRBJ1-3	TGCAGCGTTGACCTGGGGAAAGCTGGAAACACCATATATTTT	CSVDLGKAGNTIYF
TRBV29-1	NA	few	TRBJ1-1	TGCAGCGTTGAGGAGCGGGTCTGGGGCACTGAAGCTTTCTTT	CSVEERVWGTEAFF
TRBV11-2	NA	NA	TRBJ1-5	TGTGCCAGCAGCCTATCAGGAAATCAGCCCCAGCATTTT	CASSLSGNQPQHF
TRBV5-1	NA	few	TRBJ1-2	TGCGCCAGCAGCTTGGAAAGAGGTCTTGGCTACACCTTC	CASSLERGLGYTF
TRBV18	NA	few	TRBJ2-3	TGTGCCAGCTCACCCCAAATGCGGCAGGGAAAGGCAGATACGCAGTATTTT	CASSPQMRQGKADTQYF
TRBV4-1	NA	NA	TRBJ1-3	TGCGCCAGCAGCCAAGGCTGGGGGAGAAACACCATATATTTT	CASSQGWGRNTIYF
TRBV18	NA	NA	TRBJ1-2	TGTGCCAGCTCCCCCGCGGGGGCGGACTATGGCTACACCTTC	CASSPAGADYGYTF
TRBV9	TRBD2	NA	TRBJ2-3	TGTGCCAGCACTCGCGGGGGGGCAACAGATACGCAGTATTTT	CASTRGGATDTQYF
TRBV15	TRBD1	NA	TRBJ1-5	TGTGCCACCAGCAGAGTTCGTCAGGACAGGTTTCAGCCCCAGCATTTT	CATSRVRQDRFQPQHF
TRBV30	NA	NA	TRBJ2-2	TGTGCCTGGAGCCTACTCAACAGGGCCGGGGAGCTGTTTTTT	CAWSLLNRAGELFF